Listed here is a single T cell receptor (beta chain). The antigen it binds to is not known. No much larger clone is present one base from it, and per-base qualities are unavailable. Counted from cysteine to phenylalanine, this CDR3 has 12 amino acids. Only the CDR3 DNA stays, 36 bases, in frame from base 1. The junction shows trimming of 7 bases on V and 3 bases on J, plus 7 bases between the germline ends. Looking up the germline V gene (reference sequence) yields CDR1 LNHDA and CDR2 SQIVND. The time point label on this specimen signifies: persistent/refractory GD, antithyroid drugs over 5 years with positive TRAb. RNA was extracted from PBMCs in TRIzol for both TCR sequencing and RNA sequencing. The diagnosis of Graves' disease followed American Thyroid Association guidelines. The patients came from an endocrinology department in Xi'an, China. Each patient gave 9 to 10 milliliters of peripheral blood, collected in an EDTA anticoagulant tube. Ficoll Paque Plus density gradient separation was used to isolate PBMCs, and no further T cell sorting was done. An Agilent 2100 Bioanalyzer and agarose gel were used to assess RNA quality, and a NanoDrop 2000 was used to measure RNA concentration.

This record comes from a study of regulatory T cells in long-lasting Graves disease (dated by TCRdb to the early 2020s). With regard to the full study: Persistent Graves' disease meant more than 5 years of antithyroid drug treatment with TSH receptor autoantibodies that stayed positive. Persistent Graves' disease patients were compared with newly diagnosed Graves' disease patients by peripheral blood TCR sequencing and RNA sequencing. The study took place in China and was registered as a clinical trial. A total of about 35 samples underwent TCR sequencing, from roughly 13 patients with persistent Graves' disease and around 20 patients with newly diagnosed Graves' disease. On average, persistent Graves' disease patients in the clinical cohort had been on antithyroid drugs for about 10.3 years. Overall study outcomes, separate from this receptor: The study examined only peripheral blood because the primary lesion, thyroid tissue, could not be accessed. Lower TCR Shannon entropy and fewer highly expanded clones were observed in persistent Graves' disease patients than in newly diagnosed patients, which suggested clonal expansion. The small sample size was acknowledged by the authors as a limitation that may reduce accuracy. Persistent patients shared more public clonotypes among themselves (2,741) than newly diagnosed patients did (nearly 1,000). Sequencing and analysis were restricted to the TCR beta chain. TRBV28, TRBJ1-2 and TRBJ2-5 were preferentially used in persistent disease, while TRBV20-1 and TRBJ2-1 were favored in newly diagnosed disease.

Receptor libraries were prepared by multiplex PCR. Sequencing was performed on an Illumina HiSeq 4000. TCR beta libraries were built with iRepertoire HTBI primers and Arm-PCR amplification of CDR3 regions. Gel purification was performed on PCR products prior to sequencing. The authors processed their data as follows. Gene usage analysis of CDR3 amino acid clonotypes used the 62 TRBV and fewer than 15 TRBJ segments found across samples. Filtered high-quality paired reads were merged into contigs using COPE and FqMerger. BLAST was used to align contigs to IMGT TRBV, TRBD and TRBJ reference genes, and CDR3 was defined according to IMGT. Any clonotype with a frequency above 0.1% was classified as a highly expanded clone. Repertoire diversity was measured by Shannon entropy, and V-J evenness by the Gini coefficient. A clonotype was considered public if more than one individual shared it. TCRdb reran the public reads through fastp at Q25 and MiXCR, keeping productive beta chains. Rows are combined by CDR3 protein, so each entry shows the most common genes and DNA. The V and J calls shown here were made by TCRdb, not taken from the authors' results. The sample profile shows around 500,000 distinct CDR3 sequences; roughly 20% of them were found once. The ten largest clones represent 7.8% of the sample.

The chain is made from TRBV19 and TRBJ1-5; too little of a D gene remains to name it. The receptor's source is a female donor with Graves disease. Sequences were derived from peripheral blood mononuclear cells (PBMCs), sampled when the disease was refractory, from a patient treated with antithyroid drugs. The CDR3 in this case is CASNGFNQPQHF. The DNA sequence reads TGTGCCAGTAACGGGTTCAATCAGCCCCAGCATTTT.